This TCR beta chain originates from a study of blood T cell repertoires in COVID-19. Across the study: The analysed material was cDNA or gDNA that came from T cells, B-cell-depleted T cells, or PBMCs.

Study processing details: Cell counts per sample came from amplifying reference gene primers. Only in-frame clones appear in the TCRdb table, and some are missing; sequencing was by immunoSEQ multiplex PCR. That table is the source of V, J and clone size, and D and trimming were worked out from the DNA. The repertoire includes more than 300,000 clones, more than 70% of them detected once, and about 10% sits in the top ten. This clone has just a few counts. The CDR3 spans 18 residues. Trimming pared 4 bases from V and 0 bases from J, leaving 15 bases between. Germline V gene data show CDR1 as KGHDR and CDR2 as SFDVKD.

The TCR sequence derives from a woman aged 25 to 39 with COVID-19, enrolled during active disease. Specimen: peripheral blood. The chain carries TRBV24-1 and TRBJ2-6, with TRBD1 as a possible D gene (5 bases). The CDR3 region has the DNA TGTGCCACCAGTGACCAGGGCGGCCTGGGCTCTGGGGCCAACGTCCTGACTTTC. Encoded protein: CATSDQGGLGSGANVLTF.